These 22 T cell receptor beta chains originate from one sample sequenced in a study of technical replicates of blood from a few donors (TCRdb year 2017). The receptor library was made with the immunoSEQ multiplex PCR assay. Not all clones reach the TCRdb copy of this immuneACCESS table, which keeps in-frame sequences only. Checked studies attribute under half of the gap to unresolved V genes and leave the rest unexplained. For this sample the table gives around 70,000 clones, of which 94% were detected only once. The top ten constitute under 0.5% of the sample. The sample was T cells isolated from PBMCs. These receptors were collected from a human donor in good health.

The chain employs TRBV11-3 and TRBJ1-1; D remains unclear. There are 13 residues in the CDR3. V was clipped by 5 bases and J by 1 base, with 8 bases between them. Germline CDR1 and CDR2: SGHNT and YENEEA. CDR3 bases: TGTGCCAGCAGCCCTCCTCCGAACACTGAAGCTTTCTTT. Its translation: CASSPPPNTEAFF.

CDR3 sequence: CASSYSTVSSYNEQFF. CDR3 nucleotides: TGTGCCAGCAGTTACTCGACTGTCTCCTCCTACAATGAGCAGTTCTTC. The V and J genes are TRBV6-5 and TRBJ2-1; D is unclear. The CDR3 consists of 16 residues. V was cut by 0 bases and J by 0 bases, with 9 bases left in between. Germline CDR1 MNHEY, CDR2 SVGAGI.

The gene calls are TRBV7-7 and TRBJ2-5, with 14 bases fitting TRBD2. The V gene's germline CDR1 is SSHAT and CDR2 FNYEAQ (reference sequence). V gave up 5 bases and J gave up 4 bases; unmatched junction bases: 6. CDR3 size: 16 residues. CDR3 sequence reads: CASSPRLAGGVETQYF. For the CDR3, the DNA is TGTGCCAGCAGCCCCCGACTAGCGGGAGGGGTAGAGACCCAGTACTTC.

The DNA of the CDR3 is TGTGCCAGCAGCCCTGGAGGCTACGAGCAGTACTTC. Protein product: CASSPGGYEQYF. The rearrangement uses TRBV9 and TRBJ2-7, with D possibly being TRBD2 (5 bases). Trimming cost V 4 bases and J 3 bases, with 8 bases left between them. Germline V gene data show CDR1 as SGDLS and CDR2 as YYNGEE. The CDR3 sequence is 12 residues long.

This clone was detected only once. This sequence joins TRBV29-1 and TRBJ1-1, with TRBD1 identical over 9 bases. This CDR3 contains 14 residues. After removal of 4 bases from V and 3 bases from J, the junction contained 6 bases not matched to a gene. CDR1 and CDR2 from the germline V gene are SQVTM and ANQGSEA. This chain's CDR3 is CSVGLTGGHTEAFF. As DNA, the CDR3 is TGCAGCGTTGGCCTGACAGGGGGGCACACTGAAGCTTTCTTT.

The chain uses TRBV7-2 and TRBJ2-5; possible D gene TRBD1, 5 bases. V lost 5 bases and J lost 4, with 26 bases in between. The CDR3 extends over 18 amino acids. CDR1 SGHTA and CDR2 FQGNSA come from the germline V gene. CDR3 sequence: CASSKDTAGFNTGETQYF. In nucleotides, the CDR3 is TGTGCCAGCAGCAAAGATACGGCAGGGTTTAATACGGGAGAGACCCAGTACTTC. Combining the CDR3 with reference TRBV7-2 and TRBJ2-5 gives the whole variable domain GAGVSQSPSNKVTEKGKDVELRCDPISGHTALYWYRQSLGQGLEFLIYFQGNSAPDKSGLPSDRFSAERTGGSVSTLTIQRTQQEDSAVYLCASSKDTAGFNTGETQYFGPGTRLLVL.

This chain links TRBV30 with TRBJ2-1; D perhaps matches TRBD1 (6 bases). The germline V and J ends were trimmed by 0 bases and 6 bases, with 27 bases remaining between them. In germline, CDR1 is GTSNPN, CDR2 SVGIG (reference sequence). The CDR3 runs 19 residues. The CDR3 region is CAWSVPKKLPVAGVNEQFF. The CDR3 bases are TGTGCCTGGAGTGTACCAAAGAAATTACCGGTGGCAGGGGTCAATGAGCAGTTCTTC.

Here the CDR3 DNA reads TGTGCCAGCAGCTCCCCCTTCGGGGTAATAGCGGGAGTTGGGCAAAGGACCCAGTACTTC. It codes for CASSSPFGVIAGVGQRTQYF. The genes are TRBV28 and TRBJ2-5; 9 nucleotides agree with TRBD2. This CDR3 spans 20 amino acids. J gave up 7 bases and V 6 bases, and 27 bases lay outside the gene matches. Germline CDR1 MDHEN, CDR2 SYDVKM.

The CDR3 here is CASRVAGGPGNEQFF. CDR3 DNA sequence: TGCGCCAGCAGGGTAGCGGGAGGGCCGGGGAATGAGCAGTTCTTC. The J gene is TRBJ2-1, the V gene TRBV4-1, with TRBD2 matching over 11 bases. The V gene's germline CDR1 is MGHRA and CDR2 YSYEKL. The CDR3 has 15 amino acids. Trimming took 6 bases from V and 7 from J; bases not matched to a gene: 8.

The rearrangement links TRBV4-3 to TRBJ1-3, with D uncertain. CDR1 is LGHNA, CDR2 YSLEER, per germline. V was trimmed by 2 bases and J by 7 bases, leaving 18 bases between them. The CDR3 spans 16 residues. Written as DNA, the CDR3 is TGCGCCAGCAGCCAATTACTCGGGGAGTATGGCAACACCATATATTTT. Translating it yields CASSQLLGEYGNTIYF.

The chain employs TRBV9 and TRBJ2-3, with D hard to call. The CDR3 contains 15 residues. Trimming shortened V by 0 bases and J by 2 bases, and 10 bases separated the two germline ends. Germline lookup yields CDR1 SGDLS and CDR2 YYNGEE. Here the CDR3 reads CASSVVGGNTDTQYF. DNA of the CDR3: TGTGCCAGCAGCGTAGTTGGCGGAAACACAGATACGCAGTATTTT.

The chain couples TRBV6-1 to TRBJ2-2; the match to TRBD2 covers 10 bases. V trimming: 8 bases; J trimming: 5 bases; junction bases outside the gene matches: 5. CDR3 length: 14 amino acids. The germline CDR1 and CDR2 sequences are MNHNS and SASEGT. In nucleotides, the CDR3 is TGTGCCAGCCGAGCGGGAGGGGTAACCGGGGAGCTGTTTTTT. This encodes CASRAGGVTGELFF.

This clone has only one observation. The CDR3 bases are TGTGCCACCGGAGGGACTGAGGGTCTTGATACGCAGTATTTT. Amino acids: CATGGTEGLDTQYF. This chain joins TRBV15 and TRBJ2-3; maybe TRBD2 (6 bases). There are 14 residues in the CDR3. Trimming shortened V by 8 bases and J by 6 bases, and 18 bases separated the two germline ends. Germline CDR1 reads LNHNV; CDR2 reads YYDKDF (reference sequence). The variable domain in full, completed from reference TRBV15 and TRBJ2-3, reads DAMVIQNPRYQVTQFGKPVTLSCSQTLNHNVMYWYQQKSSQAPKLLFHYYDKDFNNEADTPDNFQSRRPNTSFCFLDIRSPGLGDTAMYLCATGGTEGLDTQYFGPGTRLTVL.

The chain couples TRBV7-9 to TRBJ2-3; 8 bases are a match to TRBD2. V gave up 1 base and J gave up 0 bases; unmatched junction bases: 9. The CDR3 consists of 18 residues. Germline V CDR1 and CDR2: SEHNR, FQNEAQ (reference sequence). CDR3 region: CASSLGGLAFISTDTQYF. The CDR3, as DNA: TGTGCCAGCAGCTTAGGAGGACTAGCTTTTATCAGCACAGATACGCAGTATTTT.

The chain couples TRBV5-4 to TRBJ2-1, with D perhaps matching TRBD2 (5 bases). Trimming pared 3 bases from V and 0 bases from J, leaving 10 bases between. Germline V gives CDR1 SGHNT, CDR2 YYREEE (reference sequence). The CDR3 runs to 15 residues. CDR3 sequence reads: CASSSDSSSYNEQFF. CDR3 bases: TGTGCCAGCAGCTCGGACTCGAGCTCCTACAATGAGCAGTTCTTC.

The chain combines TRBV6-1 with TRBJ1-1, with TRBD1 identical over 9 bases. The length of the CDR3 is 14 residues. Germline values: CDR1 MNHNS, CDR2 SASEGT. Trimming cost V 7 bases and J 5 bases; bases outside gene matches: 8. CDR3 residues: CASKRDRDITEAFF. CDR3 in DNA: TGTGCCAGCAAAAGGGACAGGGATATAACTGAAGCTTTCTTT.

The J gene is TRBJ2-1, the V gene TRBV7-2, with 8 bases fitting TRBD2. Germline CDR1 is SGHTA and CDR2 is FQGNSA. The length of the CDR3 is 20 residues. The trim removed 0 bases at V and 0 bases at J, leaving 13 bases unmatched. The CDR3 nucleotides read TGTGCCAGCAGCTTAGCGAGTATTAGCGGGACCCTCTCCTCCTACAATGAGCAGTTCTTC. Its protein product is CASSLASISGTLSSYNEQFF.

The chain recombines TRBV6-5 with TRBJ2-5, with 14 bases aligning to TRBD2. The CDR3 consists of 13 residues. Germline V lookup: CDR1 MNHEY, CDR2 SVGAGI. Germline trimming cut 8 bases from V and 4 bases from J; bases unmatched to any gene: 0. The CDR3 reads CASGLAGGETQYF. The CDR3 DNA sequence: TGTGCCAGCGGACTAGCGGGAGGAGAGACCCAGTACTTC.

The chain combines TRBV4-1 with TRBJ1-2, with D unclear. In germline, CDR1 is MGHRA, CDR2 YSYEKL. V lost 0 bases to trimming and J lost 4 bases, with 3 bases between them. The CDR3 runs to 12 residues. The CDR3 is CASSQDSYGYTF. Here the CDR3 DNA reads TGCGCCAGCAGCCAAGATAGCTATGGCTACACCTTC.

The V and J genes are TRBV13 and TRBJ2-7, with D possibly matching TRBD2 (6 bases). V lost 1 base to trimming and J lost 3 bases, with 16 bases between them. Germline assignment: CDR1 PRHDT and CDR2 FYEKMQ (reference sequence). The CDR3 runs to 16 residues. The CDR3 DNA reads TGTGCCAGCAGCTTAGAGCCGGGAGCGCTTAGCTACGAGCAGTACTTC. Its translation: CASSLEPGALSYEQYF.

This chain uses TRBV4-3 with TRBJ1-4; D possibly corresponds to TRBD1 (6 bases). This CDR3 is 14 amino acids long. The ends were cut back, 5 bases at V and 4 bases at J, with 11 bases in the middle. CDR1 is LGHNA, CDR2 YSLEER, per germline. Here the CDR3 DNA reads TGCGCCAGCAGCGTCGGACAGATTAATGAAAAACTGTTTTTT. Translation: CASSVGQINEKLFF.

V and J are TRBV6-1 and TRBJ1-5, with TRBD1 matching over 10 bases. This CDR3 comprises 14 residues. After removal of 7 bases from V and 5 bases from J, the junction contained 5 bases not matched to a gene. Germline V gene sequence: CDR1 MNHNS, CDR2 SASEGT. CDR3 DNA: TGTGCCAGCATGGCGGACAGGGGGTATCAGCCCCAGCATTTT. This translates into CASMADRGYQPQHF.